This T cell receptor beta chain was retrieved from a study of cytomegalovirus exposure and HLA in healthy donors. The CDR3 extends over 12 amino acids. In germline, CDR1 is ENHRY, CDR2 SYGVKD. PCR involved 60 Vbeta and 13 Jbeta primers. Some clones are missing from TCRdb's copy, which holds only in-frame ones; the method was immunoSEQ multiplex PCR. This sample has 150,000 to 200,000 clones, with approximately 85% found just once. Sequenced input: PBMCs. The TCR sequence derives from a man aged 18 to 29 in good health and CMV-seropositive. This chain links TRBV10-3 with TRBJ2-3; the D gene is possibly TRBD2 (6 bases). CDR3 loop: CGNQAGTDTQYF. DNA for the CDR3: TGTGGCAACCAGGCCGGGACTGATACGCAGTATTTT.